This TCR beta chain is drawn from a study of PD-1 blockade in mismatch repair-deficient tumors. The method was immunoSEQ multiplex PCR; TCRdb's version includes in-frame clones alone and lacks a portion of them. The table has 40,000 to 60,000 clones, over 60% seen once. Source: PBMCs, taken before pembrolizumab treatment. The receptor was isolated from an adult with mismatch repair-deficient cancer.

This CDR3 is CSVATSGASTDTQYF. The CDR3 DNA reads as TGCAGCGTAGCCACTAGCGGTGCTAGCACAGATACGCAGTATTTT. The rearrangement uses TRBV29-1 and TRBJ2-3, with TRBD2 identical over 8 bases. The CDR3 is 15 residues long. The junction had 8 bases not matched to a gene; V was cut back by 6 bases and J by 0 bases. CDR1 and CDR2 from the germline V gene are SQVTM and ANQGSEA.